There are many counts of the clone carrying this T cell receptor (beta chain). Germline V CDR1 and CDR2: SGHKS, YYEKEE (reference sequence). The CDR3 has 15 amino acids. V lost 0 bases and J lost 3, with 13 bases in between. The source of the sample is a study of tumor-infiltrating lymphocytes in primary liver carcinoma. Reverse transcription of about 0.5 ug total RNA with a constant-region primer produced TCR beta cDNA. Modified slightly, ARM-PCR produced TCR beta libraries over three nested multiplex PCR rounds. Forward primers for TRBV1-TRBV30 and a C-beta reverse primer served the first two PCR rounds, at around 9 cycles each. In TCRdb, the multiplex PCR reads were re-called with MiXCR into one record per CDR3 protein. The sample contains approximately 110,000 distinct CDR3 sequences, 60% to 80% of which appear only once. Co-extracting RNA and DNA was done with roughly 17-31 mg of unsorted bulk tissue as input.

This rearrangement joins TRBV5-5 to TRBJ2-7; weak D call: TRBD1 (5 bases). The receptor comes from a woman in her fifties or sixties with primary liver carcinoma and hepatitis B virus infection. Sequenced input: liver tumor tissue from sampling region 3. Sample subset: tumor region T3, left-lateral pole. The CDR3 loop is CASSLAALQDYEQYF. CDR3 nucleotides: TGTGCCAGCAGCTTGGCGGCTCTACAGGACTACGAGCAGTACTTC.